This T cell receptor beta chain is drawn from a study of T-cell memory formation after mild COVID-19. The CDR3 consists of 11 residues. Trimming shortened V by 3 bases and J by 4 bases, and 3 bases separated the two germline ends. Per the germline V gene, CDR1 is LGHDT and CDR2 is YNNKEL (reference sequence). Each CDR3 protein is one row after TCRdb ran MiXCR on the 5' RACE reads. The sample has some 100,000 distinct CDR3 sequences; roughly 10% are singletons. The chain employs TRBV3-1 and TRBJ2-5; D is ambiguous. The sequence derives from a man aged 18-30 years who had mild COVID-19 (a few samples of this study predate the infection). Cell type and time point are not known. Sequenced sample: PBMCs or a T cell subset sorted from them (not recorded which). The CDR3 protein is CASSHRETQYF. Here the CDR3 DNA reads TGTGCCAGCAGCCATCGAGAGACCCAGTACTTC.